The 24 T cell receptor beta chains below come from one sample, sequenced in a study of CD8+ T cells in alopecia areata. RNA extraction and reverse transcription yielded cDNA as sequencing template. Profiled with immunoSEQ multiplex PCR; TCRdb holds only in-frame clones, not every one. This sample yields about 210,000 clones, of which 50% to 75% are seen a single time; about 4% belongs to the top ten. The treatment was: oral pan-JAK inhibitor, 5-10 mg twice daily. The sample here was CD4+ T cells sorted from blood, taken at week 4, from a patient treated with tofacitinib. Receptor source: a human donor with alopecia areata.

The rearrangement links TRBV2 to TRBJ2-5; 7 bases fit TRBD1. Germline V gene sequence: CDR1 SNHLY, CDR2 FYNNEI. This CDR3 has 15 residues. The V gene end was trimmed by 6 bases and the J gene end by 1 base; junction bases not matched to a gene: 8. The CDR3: CASRPTTGAQETQYF. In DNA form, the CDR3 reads TGTGCCAGCAGACCTACTACAGGGGCCCAAGAGACCCAGTACTTC.

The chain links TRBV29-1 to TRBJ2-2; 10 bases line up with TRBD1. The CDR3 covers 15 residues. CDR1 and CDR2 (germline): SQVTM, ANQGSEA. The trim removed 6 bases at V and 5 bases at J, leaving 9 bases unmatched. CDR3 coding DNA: TGCAGCGTACATCCGGGACAGGGGTTTACCGGGGAGCTGTTTTTT. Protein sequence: CSVHPGQGFTGELFF.

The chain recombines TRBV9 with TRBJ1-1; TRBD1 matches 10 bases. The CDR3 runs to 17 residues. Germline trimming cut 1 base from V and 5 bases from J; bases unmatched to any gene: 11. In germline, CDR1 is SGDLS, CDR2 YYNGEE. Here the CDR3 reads CASSVTPLDRGYTEAFF. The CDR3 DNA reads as TGTGCCAGCAGCGTAACCCCCCTGGACAGGGGGTATACTGAAGCTTTCTTT.

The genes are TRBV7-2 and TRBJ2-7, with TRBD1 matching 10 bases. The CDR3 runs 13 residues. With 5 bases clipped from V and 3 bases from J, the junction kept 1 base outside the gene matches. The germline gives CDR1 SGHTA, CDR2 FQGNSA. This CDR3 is CASSRTGGYEQYF. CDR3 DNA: TGTGCCAGCAGCCGGACAGGGGGCTACGAGCAGTACTTC. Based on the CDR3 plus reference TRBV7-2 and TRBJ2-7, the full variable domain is GAGVSQSPSNKVTEKGKDVELRCDPISGHTALYWYRQSLGQGLEFLIYFQGNSAPDKSGLPSDRFSAERTGGSVSTLTIQRTQQEDSAVYLCASSRTGGYEQYFGPGTRLTVT.

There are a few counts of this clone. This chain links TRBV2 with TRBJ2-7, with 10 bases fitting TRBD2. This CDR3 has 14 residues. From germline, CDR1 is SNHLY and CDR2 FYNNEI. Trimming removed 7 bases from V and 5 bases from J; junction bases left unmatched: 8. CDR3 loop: CASKPSGGFHEQYF. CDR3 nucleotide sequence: TGTGCCAGCAAACCTAGCGGGGGATTCCACGAGCAGTACTTC.

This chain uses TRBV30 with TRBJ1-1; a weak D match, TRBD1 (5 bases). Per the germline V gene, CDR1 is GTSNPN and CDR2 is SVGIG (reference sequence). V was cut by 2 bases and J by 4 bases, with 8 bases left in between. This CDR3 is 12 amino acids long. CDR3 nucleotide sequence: TGTGCCTGGAGTCGGGGCACCACTGAAGCTTTCTTT. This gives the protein CAWSRGTTEAFF.

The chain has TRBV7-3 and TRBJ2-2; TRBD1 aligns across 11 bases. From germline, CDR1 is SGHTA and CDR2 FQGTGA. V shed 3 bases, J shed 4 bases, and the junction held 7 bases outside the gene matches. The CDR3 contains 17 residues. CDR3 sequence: CASSFLLGTGGTGELFF. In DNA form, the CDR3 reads TGTGCCAGCAGCTTTTTACTAGGGACAGGGGGCACCGGGGAGCTGTTTTTT.

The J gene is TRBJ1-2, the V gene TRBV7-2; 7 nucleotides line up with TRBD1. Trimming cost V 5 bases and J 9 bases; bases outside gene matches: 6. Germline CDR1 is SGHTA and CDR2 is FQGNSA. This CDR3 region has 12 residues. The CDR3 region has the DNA TGTGCCAGCAGCCATGAGACAGGGCGCTACACCTTC. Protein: CASSHETGRYTF.

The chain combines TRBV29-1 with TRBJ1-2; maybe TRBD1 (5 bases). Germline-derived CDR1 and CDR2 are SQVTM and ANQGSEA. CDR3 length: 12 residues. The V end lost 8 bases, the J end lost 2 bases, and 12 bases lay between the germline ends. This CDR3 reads CSTRGGNYGYTF. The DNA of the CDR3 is TGCAGCACCCGGGGGGGGAACTATGGCTACACCTTC.

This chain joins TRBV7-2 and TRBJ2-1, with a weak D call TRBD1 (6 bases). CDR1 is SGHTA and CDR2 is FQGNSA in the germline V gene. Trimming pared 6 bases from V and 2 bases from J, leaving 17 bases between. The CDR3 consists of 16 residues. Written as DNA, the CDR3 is TGTGCCAGCAGACCACCCATGGGGGCGGCCTACAATGAGCAGTTCTTC. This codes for CASRPPMGAAYNEQFF.

The CDR3 reads CASSSIGDSVYGYTF. As DNA, the CDR3 is TGTGCCAGCAGCTCGATCGGGGACAGTGTCTATGGCTACACCTTC. The chain carries TRBV7-9 and TRBJ1-2; 7 bases align to TRBD1. V dropped 4 bases and J dropped 4; count of bases not matched to a gene: 9. Germline V gene sequence: CDR1 SEHNR, CDR2 FQNEAQ (reference sequence). CDR3 length: 15 residues.

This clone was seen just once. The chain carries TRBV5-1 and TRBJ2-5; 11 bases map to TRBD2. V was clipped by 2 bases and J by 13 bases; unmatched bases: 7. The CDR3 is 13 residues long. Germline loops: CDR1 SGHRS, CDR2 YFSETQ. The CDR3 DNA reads TGCGCCAGCAGCTTTCAACTAGCGGGGGCGCTGTACTTC. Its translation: CASSFQLAGALYF.

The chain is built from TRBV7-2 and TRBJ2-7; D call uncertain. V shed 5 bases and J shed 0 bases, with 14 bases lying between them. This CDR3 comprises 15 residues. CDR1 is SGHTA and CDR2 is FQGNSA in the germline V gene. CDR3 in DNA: TGTGCCAGCAGCCCGCACGACGGTTACTCCTACGAGCAGTACTTC. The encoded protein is CASSPHDGYSYEQYF.

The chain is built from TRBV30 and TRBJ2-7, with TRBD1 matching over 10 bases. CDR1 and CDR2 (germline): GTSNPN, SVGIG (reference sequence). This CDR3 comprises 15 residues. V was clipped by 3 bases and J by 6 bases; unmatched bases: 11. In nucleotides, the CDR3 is TGTGCCTGGAGAACCCCGGGGACAGGGGTGACCGAGCAGTACTTC. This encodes CAWRTPGTGVTEQYF. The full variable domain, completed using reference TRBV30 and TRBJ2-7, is SQTIHQWPATLVQPVGSPLSLECTVEGTSNPNLYWYRQAAGRGLQLLFYSVGIGQISSEVPQNLSASRPQDRQFILSSKKLLLSDSGFYLCAWRTPGTGVTEQYFGPGTRLTVT.

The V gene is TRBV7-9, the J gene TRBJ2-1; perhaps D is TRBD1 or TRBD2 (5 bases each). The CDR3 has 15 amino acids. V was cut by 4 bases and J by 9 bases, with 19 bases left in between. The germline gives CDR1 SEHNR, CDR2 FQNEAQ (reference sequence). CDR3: CASSSRGARGGEQFF. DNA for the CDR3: TGTGCCAGCAGCTCCCGGGGCGCCAGAGGCGGTGAGCAGTTCTTC.

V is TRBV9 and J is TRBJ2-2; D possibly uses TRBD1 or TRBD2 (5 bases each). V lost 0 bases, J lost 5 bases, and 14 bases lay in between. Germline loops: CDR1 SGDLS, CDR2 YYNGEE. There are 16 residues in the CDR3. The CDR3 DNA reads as TGTGCCAGCAGCGTAGCTACGATAGAGGGGACCGGGGAGCTGTTTTTT. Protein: CASSVATIEGTGELFF.

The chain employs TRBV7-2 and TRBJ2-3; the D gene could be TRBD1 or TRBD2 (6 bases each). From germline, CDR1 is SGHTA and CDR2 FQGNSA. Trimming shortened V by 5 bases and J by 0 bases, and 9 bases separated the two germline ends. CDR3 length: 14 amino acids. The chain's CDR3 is CASSPGASTDTQYF. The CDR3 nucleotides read TGTGCCAGCAGCCCGGGGGCTAGCACAGATACGCAGTATTTT.

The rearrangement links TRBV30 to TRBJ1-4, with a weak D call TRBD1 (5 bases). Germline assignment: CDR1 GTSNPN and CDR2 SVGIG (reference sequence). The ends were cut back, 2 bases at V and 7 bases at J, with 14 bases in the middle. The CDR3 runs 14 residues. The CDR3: CAWSTPGSGEKLFF. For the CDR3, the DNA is TGTGCCTGGAGTACCCCAGGGTCTGGTGAAAAACTGTTTTTT.

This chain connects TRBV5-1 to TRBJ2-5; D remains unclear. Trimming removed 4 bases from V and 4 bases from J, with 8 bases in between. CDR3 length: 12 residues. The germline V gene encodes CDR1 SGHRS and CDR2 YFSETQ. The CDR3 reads CASSQSRETQYF. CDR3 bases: TGCGCCAGCAGCCAGTCGAGAGAGACCCAGTACTTC. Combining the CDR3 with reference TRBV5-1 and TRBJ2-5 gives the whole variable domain KAGVTQTPRYLIKTRGQQVTLSCSPISGHRSVSWYQQTPGQGLQFLFEYFSETQRNKGNFPGRFSGRQFSNSRSEMNVSTLELGDSALYLCASSQSRETQYFGPGTRLLVL.

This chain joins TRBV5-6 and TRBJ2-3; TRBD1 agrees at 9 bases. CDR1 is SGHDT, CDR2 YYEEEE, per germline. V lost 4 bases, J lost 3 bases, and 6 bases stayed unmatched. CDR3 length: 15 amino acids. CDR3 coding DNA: TGTGCCAGCAGCAAAACCGGGACAGGGACAGATACGCAGTATTTT. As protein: CASSKTGTGTDTQYF.

The CDR3 region has the DNA TGTGCCTGGAGTGTTCCCTGGGCAGGGGGAGAGACCCAGTACTTC. Translated, it gives CAWSVPWAGGETQYF. The chain is built from TRBV30 and TRBJ2-5; 7 bases are shared with TRBD1. This CDR3 comprises 15 residues. Germline assignment: CDR1 GTSNPN and CDR2 SVGIG (reference sequence). V was pared by 0 bases and J by 4 bases, with 8 bases of the junction left unmatched.

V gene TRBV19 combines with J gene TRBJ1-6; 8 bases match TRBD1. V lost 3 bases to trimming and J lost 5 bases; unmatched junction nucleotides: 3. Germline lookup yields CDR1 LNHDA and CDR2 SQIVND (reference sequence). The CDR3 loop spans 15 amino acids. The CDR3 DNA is TGTGCCAGTAGTATGGGGGACAGGAATAATTCACCCCTCCACTTT. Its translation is CASSMGDRNNSPLHF.

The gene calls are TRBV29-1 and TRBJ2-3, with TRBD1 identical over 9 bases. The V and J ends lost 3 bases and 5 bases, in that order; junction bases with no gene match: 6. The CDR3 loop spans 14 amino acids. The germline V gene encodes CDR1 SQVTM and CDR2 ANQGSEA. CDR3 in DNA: TGCAGCGTTGATGAACAGGGGGCAAAAGATACGCAGTATTTT. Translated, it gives CSVDEQGAKDTQYF.

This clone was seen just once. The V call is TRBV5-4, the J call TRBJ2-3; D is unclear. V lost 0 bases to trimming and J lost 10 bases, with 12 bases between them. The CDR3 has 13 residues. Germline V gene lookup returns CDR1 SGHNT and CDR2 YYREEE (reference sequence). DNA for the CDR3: TGTGCCAGCAGCTTGGTTGGGATTGATGCGCAGTATTTT. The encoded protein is CASSLVGIDAQYF.